This T cell receptor beta chain emerged from a study of shared clonotypes between healthy human individuals. A word on this clone: Its matching antigen is unknown.

The assay was immunoSEQ multiplex PCR, and TCRdb's table has in-frame clones only and misses some. The sample holds 2 million or so clones, over 85% seen once. Study conclusions and caveats: When compared with the clonotypes that were shared by all four sorted-subset donors, the non-shared clonotypes turned out to have lower generation probabilities. Only blood was sampled, and tissue TCR repertoires likely differ from blood ones.

Germline lookup yields CDR1 GTSNPN and CDR2 SVGIG (reference sequence). The CDR3 is 22 amino acids. V lost 2 bases to trimming and J lost 3 bases; unmatched junction nucleotides: 22. Sequenced: naive CD4+ T cells sorted from blood. Sample subset: CD45RA+ positively selected. This chain connects TRBV30 to TRBJ2-3, with 14 nucleotides matching TRBD2. The sequence came from a man in his late teens or twenties in good health. The DNA of the CDR3 is TGTGCCTGGAGTCACTCCCCCTACCAGCCAGGGACTAGCGGGAGAGGGACAGATACGCAGTATTTT. It is translated as CAWSHSPYQPGTSGRGTDTQYF.